The next 9 T cell receptor beta chains were all read from a single sample in a study of shared clonotypes between healthy human individuals. Assay used: immunoSEQ multiplex PCR; TCRdb lists only in-frame clones, some missing. The profile shows hundreds of thousands of clones, about 96% of them singletons. Positively selected for CCR7, the CD45RO-negative cells used as naive CD8 cells excluded terminally differentiated effector memory CD45RA+ cells. Sequencing was performed on naive CD8+ T cells sorted from blood. The source of these receptors is a woman in her twenties or thirties in good health.

The V and J genes are TRBV27 and TRBJ1-5; the match to TRBD1 covers 8 bases. V was pared by 4 bases and J by 5 bases, with 7 bases of the junction left unmatched. The CDR3 has 15 residues. Per the germline V gene, CDR1 is MNHEY and CDR2 is SMNVEV (reference sequence). CDR3 in amino acids: CASSSETGVHQPQHF. The CDR3 DNA sequence: TGTGCCAGCAGTTCGGAGACAGGGGTACATCAGCCCCAGCATTTT.

This sequence joins TRBV19 and TRBJ1-1, with 12 nucleotides matching TRBD1. The CDR3 runs to 16 residues. Trimming cost V 7 bases and J 0 bases; bases outside gene matches: 6. Germline V CDR1 and CDR2: LNHDA, SQIVND (reference sequence). The CDR3: CASTRDRGHMNTEAFF. CDR3 coding DNA: TGTGCCAGTACTAGGGACAGGGGGCACATGAACACTGAAGCTTTCTTT. Complete variable domain (other parts from reference TRBV19 and TRBJ1-1): DGGITQSPKYLFRKEGQNVTLSCEQNLNHDAMYWYRQDPGQGLRLIYYSQIVNDFQKGDIAEGYSVSREKKESFPLTVTSAQKNPTAFYLCASTRDRGHMNTEAFFGQGTRLTVV.

The chain recombines TRBV4-2 with TRBJ1-1; D ambiguous. V lost 1 base and J 0 bases, leaving 9 bases between the germline ends. Germline values: CDR1 LGHNA, CDR2 YNFKEQ. The CDR3 has 15 amino acids. CDR3 amino acids: CASSQGPVMNTEAFF. Here the CDR3 DNA reads TGTGCCAGCAGCCAAGGTCCGGTGATGAACACTGAAGCTTTCTTT.

The chain has TRBV15 and TRBJ2-2; the D is unclear. Trimming removed 4 bases from V and 2 bases from J, with 5 bases in between. Per germline, CDR1 LNHNV and CDR2 YYDKDF (reference sequence). The CDR3 has 13 residues. CDR3 sequence reads: CATSIGNTGELFF. The CDR3 coding sequence is TGTGCCACCAGCATTGGTAACACCGGGGAGCTGTTTTTT. Complete variable domain (other parts from reference TRBV15 and TRBJ2-2): DAMVIQNPRYQVTQFGKPVTLSCSQTLNHNVMYWYQQKSSQAPKLLFHYYDKDFNNEADTPDNFQSRRPNTSFCFLDIRSPGLGDTAMYLCATSIGNTGELFFGEGSRLTVL.

CDR3 bases: TGTGCCAGCAGTGATACAGGGGGCGAGGTGGGTTTCAATGAGCAGTTCTTC. It encodes CASSDTGGEVGFNEQFF. The chain combines TRBV2 with TRBJ2-1, with 9 positions matching TRBD1. In germline, CDR1 is SNHLY, CDR2 FYNNEI. The CDR3 extends over 17 amino acids. V gave up 3 bases and J gave up 6 bases; unmatched junction bases: 12.

The J gene is TRBJ1-5, the V gene TRBV6-6, with D possibly TRBD1 on 5 matching bases. CDR3 length: 14 amino acids. Germline-derived CDR1 and CDR2 are MNHNY and SVGAGI (reference sequence). V lost 2 bases and J 6 bases, leaving 11 bases between the germline ends. The CDR3 region is CASSYGRVSQPQHF. DNA for the CDR3: TGTGCCAGCAGTTACGGCAGGGTGAGTCAGCCCCAGCATTTT.

CDR3 sequence reads: CASSYSAGVVYNEQFF. Here the CDR3 DNA reads TGTGCCAGCAGTTACTCTGCGGGAGTGGTCTACAATGAGCAGTTCTTC. V gene TRBV6-6 combines with J gene TRBJ2-1, with 7 bases matching TRBD2. CDR1 is MNHNY, CDR2 SVGAGI, per germline (reference sequence). Losses at the gene ends were 0 bases for V and 3 bases for J; bases not matched to a gene: 5. This CDR3 is built from 16 residues.

The V gene is TRBV7-2, the J gene TRBJ2-2; 10 nucleotides match TRBD2. This CDR3 has 19 residues. CDR1 SGHTA and CDR2 FQGNSA come from the germline V gene. The J segment lost 0 bases and the V segment lost 1 base, leaving 8 bases of the junction unmatched. CDR3 nucleotides: TGTGCCAGCAGCTTAGACGTCACTAGCGGGATATCGAACACCGGGGAGCTGTTTTTT. It encodes CASSLDVTSGISNTGELFF.

This sequence joins TRBV5-6 and TRBJ2-5; D is undetermined. The CDR3 has 13 amino acids. CDR1 is SGHDT, CDR2 YYEEEE, per germline. Between the trimmed V and J ends, which lost 3 bases and 1 base, there was a span of 7 bases. The DNA for the CDR3 is TGTGCCAGCAGCTCGGACGGCCAAGAGACCCAGTACTTC. Its protein is CASSSDGQETQYF.